A single sample is the source of the 10 T cell receptor beta chains below, sequenced in a study of blood T cell repertoires in COVID-19. Measured with immunoSEQ multiplex PCR; TCRdb has only the in-frame clones, and not every one. Of roughly 67,000 clones in the sample, 70% to 90% were seen once. Source material: peripheral blood. The receptors were gathered from a man aged 50 to 59 with active COVID-19.

For the CDR3, the DNA is TGTGCCAGCAGTCCCGTGCAGGGGGTGGGTGGCTACACCTTC. Translating it yields CASSPVQGVGGYTF. The chain recombines TRBV11-2 with TRBJ1-2; 7 positions match TRBD1. Trimming took 6 bases from V and 7 from J; bases not matched to a gene: 11. The CDR3 is 14 amino acids. The germline gives CDR1 SGHAT, CDR2 FQNNGV.

This clone appeared once. The chain recombines TRBV5-4 with TRBJ2-2, with 8 bases that match TRBD1. This CDR3 has 14 amino acids. V gave up 5 bases and J gave up 7 bases; unmatched junction bases: 7. In germline, CDR1 is SGHNT, CDR2 YYREEE (reference sequence). The CDR3 DNA follows: TGTGCCAGCAGTAAGGACAGGGTTTACGGGGAGCTGTTTTTT. This translates into CASSKDRVYGELFF. The full variable domain, rest sourced from reference TRBV5-4 and TRBJ2-2, is ETGVTQSPTHLIKTRGQQVTLRCSSQSGHNTVSWYQQALGQGPQFIFQYYREEENGRGNFPPRFSGLQFPNYSSELNVNALELDDSALYLCASSKDRVYGELFFGEGSRLTVL.

The rearrangement links TRBV29-1 to TRBJ2-7; TRBD2 matches 10 bases. CDR3 size: 17 residues. CDR1 is SQVTM, CDR2 ANQGSEA, per germline. The trim removed 2 bases at V and 0 bases at J, leaving 10 bases unmatched. CDR3 coding DNA: TGCAGCGTTGAACCATCTAGCGGGGGAAGGAGCTCCTACGAGCAGTACTTC. This translates into CSVEPSSGGRSSYEQYF.

The V call is TRBV7-2, the J call TRBJ2-3; 9 nucleotides agree with TRBD2. With 4 bases clipped from V and 6 bases from J, the junction kept 11 bases outside the gene matches. The CDR3 is made up of 16 amino acids. CDR1 is SGHTA and CDR2 is FQGNSA in the germline V gene. In DNA, the CDR3 is TGTGCCAGCAGCTCATCCATTCTAGCGGGGCGGGATACGCAGTATTTT. Its protein product is CASSSSILAGRDTQYF.

This chain connects TRBV7-9 to TRBJ2-1, with TRBD2 identical over 9 bases. The V and J ends lost 3 bases and 3 bases, in that order; junction bases with no gene match: 3. Germline lookup yields CDR1 SEHNR and CDR2 FQNEAQ (reference sequence). This CDR3 contains 15 residues. The CDR3 sequence: CASSFGGRGYNEQFF. CDR3 nucleotides: TGTGCCAGCAGCTTCGGCGGGAGGGGCTACAATGAGCAGTTCTTC.

This chain uses TRBV29-1 with TRBJ1-3; 10 positions agree with TRBD1. V shed 5 bases, J shed 0 bases, and the junction held 4 bases outside the gene matches. The CDR3 consists of 15 residues. The germline V gene encodes CDR1 SQVTM and CDR2 ANQGSEA. The DNA for the CDR3 is TGCAGCGTTACAGGACAGGGGGTCTCTGGAAACACCATATATTTT. Translated, it gives CSVTGQGVSGNTIYF.

CDR3 nucleotide sequence: TGTGCCAGCAGCTTATTCTACGGGAACAATGAGCAGTTCTTC. The encoded protein is CASSLFYGNNEQFF. V usage is TRBV7-2 and J usage is TRBJ2-1; D is perhaps TRBD2 (5 bases). Germline CDR1 reads SGHTA; CDR2 reads FQGNSA. V lost 2 bases and J lost 5, with 10 bases in between. CDR3 length: 14 amino acids. Full variable domain (missing parts from reference TRBV7-2 and TRBJ2-1): GAGVSQSPSNKVTEKGKDVELRCDPISGHTALYWYRQSLGQGLEFLIYFQGNSAPDKSGLPSDRFSAERTGGSVSTLTIQRTQQEDSAVYLCASSLFYGNNEQFFGPGTRLTVL.

The chain is built from TRBV5-1 and TRBJ1-1; 11 bases are shared with TRBD1. Germline CDR1 and CDR2: SGHRS and YFSETQ. The CDR3 consists of 16 residues. V lost 0 bases, J lost 5 bases, and 6 bases stayed unmatched. In DNA form, the CDR3 reads TGCGCCAGCAGCTTGGTAGGACAGGGGGCCGGGACTGAAGCTTTCTTT. This codes for CASSLVGQGAGTEAFF.

This clone was recorded a few times. The V call is TRBV5-1, the J call TRBJ2-5, with 7 bases matching TRBD2. The V and J ends lost 4 bases and 1 base, in that order; junction bases with no gene match: 10. Germline CDR1 and CDR2: SGHRS and YFSETQ. This CDR3 has 16 residues. The CDR3 is CASSGTSDTFQETQYF. The CDR3 DNA follows: TGCGCCAGCAGCGGTACTAGCGACACCTTCCAAGAGACCCAGTACTTC.

The chain couples TRBV5-4 to TRBJ2-2; D unresolved. Germline V lookup: CDR1 SGHNT, CDR2 YYREEE (reference sequence). This CDR3 region has 15 residues. V was trimmed by 4 bases and J by 1 base, leaving 11 bases between them. The CDR3 nucleotides read TGTGCCAGCAGCCTATCCAGGAAGAACACCGGGGAGCTGTTTTTT. This translates into CASSLSRKNTGELFF.